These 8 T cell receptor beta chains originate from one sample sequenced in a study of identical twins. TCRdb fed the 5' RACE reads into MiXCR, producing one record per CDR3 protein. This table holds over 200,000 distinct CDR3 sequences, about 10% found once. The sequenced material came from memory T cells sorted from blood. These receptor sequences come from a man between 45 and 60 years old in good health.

The CDR3 region is CATGEGQPNNEQFF. CDR3 sequence (DNA): TGTGCCACCGGGGAGGGACAGCCAAACAATGAGCAGTTCTTC. The chain recombines TRBV3-1 with TRBJ2-1; D tentatively reads TRBD1 or TRBD2 (7 bases each). With 10 bases removed from V and 5 bases from J, the gap between germline ends came to 18 bases. The CDR3 runs to 14 residues. CDR1 is LGHDT and CDR2 is YNNKEL in the germline V gene (reference sequence).

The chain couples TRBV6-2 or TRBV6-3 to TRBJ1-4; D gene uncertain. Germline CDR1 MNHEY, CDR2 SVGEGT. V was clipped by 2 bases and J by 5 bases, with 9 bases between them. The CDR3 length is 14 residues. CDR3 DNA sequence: TGTGCCAGCAGTTACGAAAAAGGGAATGAAAAACTGTTTTTT. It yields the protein CASSYEKGNEKLFF.

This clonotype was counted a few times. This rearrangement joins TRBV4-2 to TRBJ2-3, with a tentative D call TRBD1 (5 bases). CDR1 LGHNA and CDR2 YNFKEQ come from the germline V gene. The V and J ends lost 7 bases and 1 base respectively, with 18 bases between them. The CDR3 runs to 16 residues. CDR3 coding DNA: TGTGCCAGCACCCCAGTCAAGGGGCCAGGCACAGATACGCAGTATTTT. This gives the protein CASTPVKGPGTDTQYF.

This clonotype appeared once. The CDR3 sequence is CASTNVNEQFF. The CDR3 nucleotides read TGTGCCAGTACGAACGTCAATGAGCAGTTCTTC. This rearrangement joins TRBV19 to TRBJ2-1; D is uncertain. The CDR3 length is 11 residues. V dropped 7 bases and J dropped 6 bases, with 7 bases sitting between them. Germline CDR1 reads LNHDA; CDR2 reads SQIVND (reference sequence).

CDR3 sequence reads: CASSLGLAGDLFF. CDR3 nucleotides: TGTGCCAGCAGCTTAGGACTAGCGGGAGATTTGTTCTTC. The chain links TRBV7-2 to TRBJ2-1; 12 bases are shared with TRBD2. Unmatched junction bases numbered 4, after V lost 1 base and J lost 15 bases. Germline V gene lookup returns CDR1 SGHTA and CDR2 FQGNSA. The CDR3 extends over 13 amino acids.

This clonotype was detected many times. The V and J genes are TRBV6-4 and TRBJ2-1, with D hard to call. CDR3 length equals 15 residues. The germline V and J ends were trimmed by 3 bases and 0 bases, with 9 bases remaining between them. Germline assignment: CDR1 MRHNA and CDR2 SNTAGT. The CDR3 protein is CASSEGGSSYNEQFF. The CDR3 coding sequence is TGTGCCAGCAGTGAGGGCGGTAGCTCCTACAATGAGCAGTTCTTC.

CDR3 amino acids: CSARRGLAGVNEQFF. CDR3 bases: TGCAGTGCTAGACGGGGACTAGCGGGAGTTAATGAGCAGTTCTTC. The chain carries TRBV20-1 and TRBJ2-1; 14 positions match TRBD2. CDR1 is DFQATT and CDR2 is SNEGSKA in the germline V gene (reference sequence). The CDR3 is 15 residues long. V lost 2 bases, J lost 7 bases, and 4 bases stayed unmatched.

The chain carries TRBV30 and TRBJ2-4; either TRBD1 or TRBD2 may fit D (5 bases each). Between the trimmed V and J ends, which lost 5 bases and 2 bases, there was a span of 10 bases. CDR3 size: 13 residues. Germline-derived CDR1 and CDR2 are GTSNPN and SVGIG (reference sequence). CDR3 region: CAWLGRPKNIQYF. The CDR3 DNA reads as TGTGCCTGGTTGGGACGGCCCAAAAACATTCAGTACTTC. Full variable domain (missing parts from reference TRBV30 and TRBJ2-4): SQTIHQWPATLVQPVGSPLSLECTVEGTSNPNLYWYRQAAGRGLQLLFYSVGIGQISSEVPQNLSASRPQDRQFILSSKKLLLSDSGFYLCAWLGRPKNIQYFGAGTRLSVL.